The 21 T cell receptor beta chains below were found in one sample sequenced in a study of blood T cell repertoires in COVID-19. Produced via immunoSEQ multiplex PCR; TCRdb's table is partial and in-frame only. This table holds 250,000 or so clones, more than 75% found once. The sequenced sample was PBMCs or T cells enriched from blood (not recorded which). The receptors originated from a woman aged 45-60 years who had been exposed to COVID-19.

CDR3 coding DNA: TGTGCCAGCCGCCTAGGACAGGTAAGGGAGCAGTACTTC. Its translation: CASRLGQVREQYF. The rearrangement joins TRBV3-1 (or the pseudogene TRBV3-2) to TRBJ2-7; 7 nucleotides match TRBD1. Germline CDR1 and CDR2: LGHDT and YNNKEL (reference sequence). CDR3 length: 13 residues. Trimming cost V 8 bases and J 7 bases; bases outside gene matches: 11.

The CDR3 loop reads CASTESRSDTQYF. CDR3 nucleotides: TGTGCCAGCACCGAATCGAGGTCAGATACGCAGTATTTT. The chain links TRBV6-4 to TRBJ2-3; no clear D. CDR3 size: 13 residues. Trimming removed 7 bases at V and 4 bases at J, with 12 bases between. Germline V gives CDR1 MRHNA, CDR2 SNTAGT.

This chain links TRBV24-1 with TRBJ1-2; D is uncertain. Trimming pared 0 bases from V and 8 bases from J, leaving 9 bases between. Germline V gene data show CDR1 as KGHDR and CDR2 as SFDVKD. CDR3 size: 13 residues. The CDR3 bases are TGTGCCACCAGTGATTTGATAGGAGGCGGCTACACCTTC. Translation: CATSDLIGGGYTF.

The CDR3 protein is CATSRDLEGIGGQPQHF. The DNA of the CDR3 is TGTGCCACCAGCAGAGATCTGGAGGGGATTGGAGGTCAGCCCCAGCATTTT. V is TRBV15 and J is TRBJ1-5, with D possibly being TRBD1 (5 bases). V dropped 0 bases and J dropped 6 bases, with 18 bases sitting between them. The length of the CDR3 is 17 residues. Per the germline V gene, CDR1 is LNHNV and CDR2 is YYDKDF (reference sequence).

This rearrangement joins TRBV7-2 to TRBJ1-3; D gene unclear. V was clipped by 0 bases and J by 0 bases, with 12 bases between them. CDR3 size: 17 residues. CDR1 is SGHTA and CDR2 is FQGNSA in the germline V gene. CDR3 coding DNA: TGTGCCAGCAGCTTAGCTACAGTTGGACTCTCTGGAAACACCATATATTTT. Translating gives CASSLATVGLSGNTIYF.

Points on this clone: Within the sample, other DNA sequences also encode this same CDR3. The chain combines TRBV5-1 with TRBJ1-1; D remains unclear. V gave up 1 base and J gave up 1 base, with 8 bases separating them. In germline, CDR1 is SGHRS, CDR2 YFSETQ. The CDR3 totals 14 residues. CDR3 DNA: TGCGCCAGCAGCTTGAACCCAGGGAACACTGAAGCTTTCTTT. The encoded protein is CASSLNPGNTEAFF.

This sequence joins TRBV5-4 and TRBJ2-1, with TRBD2 as a possible D gene (5 bases). The germline V and J ends were trimmed by 5 bases and 9 bases, with 9 bases remaining between them. The CDR3 consists of 11 residues. Germline CDR1 is SGHNT and CDR2 is YYREEE (reference sequence). CDR3 DNA sequence: TGTGCCAGCAGTTATGGAGGTGAGCAGTTCTTC. Protein product: CASSYGGEQFF.

The V gene is TRBV6-5, the J gene TRBJ2-1; D remains unclear. The length of the CDR3 is 13 residues. The germline V gene has CDR1 MNHEY and CDR2 SVGAGI. With 7 bases removed from V and 6 bases from J, the gap between germline ends came to 13 bases. Here the CDR3 reads CASTGRISNEQFF. CDR3 in DNA: TGTGCCAGCACCGGCAGGATCTCCAATGAGCAGTTCTTC.

V is TRBV5-1 and J is TRBJ2-1, with 7 positions matching TRBD2. The CDR3 length is 14 residues. The germline V gene has CDR1 SGHRS and CDR2 YFSETQ. J gave up 12 bases and V 4 bases, and 13 bases lay outside the gene matches. The CDR3: CASSPGGSGVSQFF. The CDR3 DNA is TGCGCCAGCAGCCCCGGGGGGAGCGGGGTGTCGCAGTTCTTC.

The chain couples TRBV7-9 to TRBJ1-5; D might be TRBD1 (5 bases). Germline-derived CDR1 and CDR2 are SEHNR and FQNEAQ (reference sequence). V lost 3 bases and J lost 0, with 15 bases in between. This CDR3 spans 17 amino acids. CDR3 DNA: TGTGCCAGCAGCTTGGTCGGGGGTGGGGCTAGCAATCAGCCCCAGCATTTT. Its translation: CASSLVGGGASNQPQHF.

CDR3 amino acids: CASSLEGSEQYF. In nucleotides, the CDR3 is TGTGCCAGCAGCTTAGAAGGGAGCGAGCAGTACTTC. This rearrangement joins TRBV13 to TRBJ2-7; a weak D match, TRBD2 (5 bases). This CDR3 spans 12 amino acids. V shed 1 base and J shed 6 bases, with 7 bases lying between them. CDR1 is PRHDT and CDR2 is FYEKMQ in the germline V gene (reference sequence).

The chain combines TRBV3-1 (or the pseudogene TRBV3-2) with TRBJ1-3, with D unresolved. Trimming removed 4 bases at V and 2 bases at J, with 12 bases between. CDR3 length: 15 amino acids. Germline values: CDR1 LGHDT, CDR2 YNNKEL (reference sequence). The CDR3 region has the DNA TGTGCCAGCAGCCGCGGCGGCCCTGCTGGAAACACCATATATTTT. The encoded protein is CASSRGGPAGNTIYF.

The chain uses TRBV10-3 and TRBJ2-2; 8 bases line up with TRBD1. The CDR3 length is 12 residues. Germline V lookup: CDR1 ENHRY, CDR2 SYGVKD. The trim removed 8 bases at V and 6 bases at J, leaving 2 bases unmatched. The CDR3 loop is CAIETGAGELFF. CDR3 in DNA: TGTGCCATCGAGACAGGGGCCGGGGAGCTGTTTTTT.

In DNA, the CDR3 is TGTGCCAGCAGCCCCCACCGGGACTCTGGGATAAGCACTGAAGCTTTCTTT. The encoded protein is CASSPHRDSGISTEAFF. This chain links TRBV6-2 or TRBV6-3 with TRBJ1-1; the D gene is possibly TRBD1 (5 bases). Germline assignment: CDR1 MNHEY and CDR2 SVGEGT. The V end lost 6 bases, the J end lost 4 bases, and 24 bases lay between the germline ends. This CDR3 has 17 residues.

This sequence joins TRBV28 and TRBJ2-7; 10 bases align to TRBD1. The V segment lost 7 bases and the J segment 4 bases; nucleotides outside the gene matches: 4. CDR1 is MDHEN and CDR2 is SYDVKM in the germline V gene. CDR3 length: 13 residues. CDR3 DNA: TGTGCCAGCACCCCGGACAGGGGGTACGAGCAGTACTTC. This gives the protein CASTPDRGYEQYF.

This chain links TRBV27 with TRBJ2-6, with D perhaps matching TRBD1 (6 bases). Germline V gene sequence: CDR1 MNHEY, CDR2 SMNVEV (reference sequence). Trimming pared 5 bases from V and 4 bases from J, leaving 21 bases between. CDR3 size: 18 residues. This CDR3 reads CASSPSNRAPSGANVLTF. In DNA, the CDR3 is TGTGCCAGCAGTCCATCTAACAGGGCCCCATCCGGGGCCAACGTCCTGACTTTC.

The genes are TRBV13 and TRBJ2-7; 7 bases align to TRBD1. Per the germline V gene, CDR1 is PRHDT and CDR2 is FYEKMQ (reference sequence). CDR3 length: 17 amino acids. The ends lost 4 bases at V and 1 base at J; junction bases unmatched: 13. The CDR3 DNA is TGTGCCAGCAGCTCCCCCCCCGGGACAGAGCATTCCTACGAGCAGTACTTC. It yields the protein CASSSPPGTEHSYEQYF.

The V and J genes are TRBV5-6 and TRBJ1-2; 11 bases are shared with TRBD1. Losses at the gene ends were 4 bases for V and 4 bases for J; bases not matched to a gene: 9. CDR1 is SGHDT and CDR2 is YYEEEE in the germline V gene. CDR3 size: 16 residues. The CDR3 spells CASSKDRGRTGYGYTF. The CDR3 nucleotides read TGTGCCAGCAGCAAGGACAGGGGGCGAACGGGCTATGGCTACACCTTC.

The rearrangement joins TRBV18 to TRBJ1-1, with 9 bases lining up with TRBD1. Germline CDR1 KGHSH, CDR2 LQKENI. V lost 4 bases to trimming and J lost 4 bases; unmatched junction nucleotides: 7. The CDR3 is 15 amino acids. The CDR3 DNA reads TGTGCCAGCTCACTCGGGACAGGGCGGCGCACTGAAGCTTTCTTT. It specifies CASSLGTGRRTEAFF.

The CDR3 loop reads CASSLGTWKDEQFF. For the CDR3, the DNA is TGTGCCAGCAGTTTAGGGACATGGAAGGATGAGCAGTTCTTC. The chain is built from TRBV27 and TRBJ2-1; weak D call: TRBD1 (6 bases). Germline V lookup: CDR1 MNHEY, CDR2 SMNVEV (reference sequence). Deletions cut 2 bases from V and 8 bases from J, with 13 bases between. The CDR3 sequence is 14 residues long.

V gene TRBV7-8 combines with J gene TRBJ1-2; TRBD1 aligns across 9 bases. Germline values: CDR1 SGHVS, CDR2 FQNEAQ. This CDR3 has 14 residues. The ends lost 1 base at V and 8 bases at J; junction bases unmatched: 5. This CDR3 reads CASSLDRGRSGYTF. The CDR3 coding sequence is TGTGCCAGCAGCTTAGACAGGGGGCGATCCGGCTACACCTTC.